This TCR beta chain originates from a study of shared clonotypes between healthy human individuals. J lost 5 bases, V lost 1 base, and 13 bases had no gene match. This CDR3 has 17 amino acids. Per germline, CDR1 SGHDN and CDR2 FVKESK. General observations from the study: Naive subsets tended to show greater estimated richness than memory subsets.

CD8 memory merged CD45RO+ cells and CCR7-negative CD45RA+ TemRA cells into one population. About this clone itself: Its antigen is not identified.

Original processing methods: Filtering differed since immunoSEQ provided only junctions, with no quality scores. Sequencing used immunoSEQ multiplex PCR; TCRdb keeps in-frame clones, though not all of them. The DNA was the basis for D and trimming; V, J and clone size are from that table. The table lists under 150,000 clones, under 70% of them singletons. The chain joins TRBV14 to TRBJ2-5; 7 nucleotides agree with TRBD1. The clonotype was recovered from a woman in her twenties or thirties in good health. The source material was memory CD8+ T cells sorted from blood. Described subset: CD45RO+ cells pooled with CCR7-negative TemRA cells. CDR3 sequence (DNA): TGTGCCAGCAGCCAAGTAACAGGGGTTCAGGTCTGGGAGACCCAGTACTTC. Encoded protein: CASSQVTGVQVWETQYF. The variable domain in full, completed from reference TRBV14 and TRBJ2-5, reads EAGVTQFPSHSVIEKGQTVTLRCDPISGHDNLYWYRRVMGKEIKFLLHFVKESKQDESGMPNNRFLAERTGGTYSTLKVQPAELEDSGVYFCASSQVTGVQVWETQYFGPGTRLLVL.